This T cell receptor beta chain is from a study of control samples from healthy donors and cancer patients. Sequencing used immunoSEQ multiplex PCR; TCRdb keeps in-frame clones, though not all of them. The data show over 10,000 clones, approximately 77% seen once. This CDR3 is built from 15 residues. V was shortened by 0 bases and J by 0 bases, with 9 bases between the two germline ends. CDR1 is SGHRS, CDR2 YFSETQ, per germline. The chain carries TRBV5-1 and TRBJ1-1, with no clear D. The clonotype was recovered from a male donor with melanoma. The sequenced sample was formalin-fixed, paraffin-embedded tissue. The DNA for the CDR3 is TGCGCCAGCAGCTTGGCGGCAGGAATGAACACTGAAGCTTTCTTT. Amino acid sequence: CASSLAAGMNTEAFF.